The 2 T cell receptor beta chains given below trace back to one sample, sequenced in a study of blood T cell repertoires in COVID-19. Measured with immunoSEQ multiplex PCR; TCRdb has only the in-frame clones, and not every one. Found here are roughly 430,000 clones, 70% to 90% of them singletons; the top ten hold approximately 1.5%. The source material was PBMCs or T cells enriched from blood (not recorded which). These receptors originate from a woman aged 18-29 years who had been exposed to COVID-19.

The rearrangement uses TRBV7-2 and TRBJ2-2, with 7 bases matching TRBD2. After removal of 2 bases from V and 6 bases from J, the junction contained 3 bases not matched to a gene. In germline, CDR1 is SGHTA, CDR2 FQGNSA. The CDR3 loop spans 14 amino acids. CDR3 protein: CASSLRAGSGELFF. The DNA of the CDR3 is TGTGCCAGCAGCTTACGAGCGGGATCCGGGGAGCTGTTTTTT.

The genes are TRBV4-3 and TRBJ2-3, with 12 positions matching TRBD2. Germline V CDR1 and CDR2: LGHNA, YSLEER. The CDR3 is 15 residues long. J gave up 2 bases and V 6 bases, and 3 bases lay outside the gene matches. This CDR3 reads CASSRLAGATDTQYF. CDR3 nucleotide sequence: TGCGCCAGCAGTCGACTAGCGGGGGCCACAGATACGCAGTATTTT.